The rows below give T cell receptor beta chains drawn from one sample of a study of persistence of HIV-infected CD4 T cells. The antigens these receptors bind are not known. Generated by immunoSEQ multiplex PCR, the TCRdb table keeps only in-frame clones and is missing some. The table includes about 45,000 clones, 85% to 90% detected once. The source was CD4+ T cells sorted from PBMCs after approximately 19-hour stimulation, collected from a patient who received antiretroviral therapy. Receptor source: an adult woman with HIV who was CMV-seropositive. CDR3s include the opening cysteine and the closing phenylalanine or tryptophan. Each record gives: D gene, clone size, V gene, J gene, CDR3 length, CDR3 DNA, CDR3 protein. D genes are given only for firm matches. Size is stated for part of the rows, as once, few or many counts, or as a class when the clone is expanded.

D: NA
size: NA
V: TRBV10-3
J: TRBJ2-1
length: 13
DNA: TGTGCCATCAGTGAGTCGCAGGGGTATGAGCAGTTCTTC
CDR3: CAISESQGYEQFF

D: TRBD2
size: once
V: TRBV5-1
J: TRBJ2-1
length: 15
DNA: TGCGCCAGCAGCCCCTCCCTAGCGGGAGACAATGAGCAGTTCTTC
CDR3: CASSPSLAGDNEQFF

D: TRBD2
size: NA
V: TRBV7-7
J: TRBJ2-1
length: 16
DNA: TGTGCCAGCAGCTTAGATTTGGCTAGCGGGAGGAATGAGCAGTTCTTC
CDR3: CASSLDLASGRNEQFF

D: TRBD1
size: NA
V: TRBV15
J: TRBJ1-1
length: 13
DNA: TGTGCCACCAGTCTACAGGGGTCCGCTGAAGCTTTCTTT
CDR3: CATSLQGSAEAFF

D: TRBD1
size: NA
V: TRBV4-3
J: TRBJ2-5
length: 17
DNA: TGCGCCAGCAGCCAAGCCCCGACAGGGGGCAAGGGAGAGACCCAGTACTTC
CDR3: CASSQAPTGGKGETQYF

D: NA
size: once
V: TRBV18
J: TRBJ2-7
length: 12
DNA: TGTGCCAGCTCACTTACATCGGGCGAGCAGTACTTC
CDR3: CASSLTSGEQYF

D: NA
size: few
V: TRBV7-2
J: TRBJ1-2
length: 14
DNA: TGTGCCAGCAGCTTCGCTGGGGAAACCTATGGCTACACCTTC
CDR3: CASSFAGETYGYTF

D: NA
size: NA
V: TRBV7-2
J: TRBJ1-1
length: 12
DNA: TGTGCCAGCAGCTCGGGGGGGACTGAAGCTTTCTTT
CDR3: CASSSGGTEAFF

D: NA
size: few
V: TRBV12-3/TRBV12-4
J: TRBJ1-2
length: 13
DNA: TGTGCCAGCAGTTGGACGAGTAGGGATGGCTACACCTTC
CDR3: CASSWTSRDGYTF

D: NA
size: NA
V: TRBV6-5
J: TRBJ1-1
length: 14
DNA: TGTGCCAGCAGCCCCGGCAGGGGGAACACTGAAGCTTTCTTT
CDR3: CASSPGRGNTEAFF

D: NA
size: NA
V: TRBV10-2
J: TRBJ2-3
length: 14
DNA: TGCGCCAGCGTTTCGGCGGGAAGGGGAGATACGCAGTATTTT
CDR3: CASVSAGRGDTQYF

D: TRBD2
size: few
V: TRBV2
J: TRBJ2-7
length: 16
DNA: TGTGCCAGCCCAGCTGATAGACTAGCGGGAATCAGCGAGCAGTACTTC
CDR3: CASPADRLAGISEQYF

D: TRBD1
size: NA
V: TRBV7-3
J: TRBJ2-6
length: 16
DNA: TGTGCCAGCAGCCGGGACAGGGGTTCTGGGGCCAACGTCCTGACTTTC
CDR3: CASSRDRGSGANVLTF

D: TRBD1
size: NA
V: TRBV29-1
J: TRBJ1-1
length: 12
DNA: TGCAGCGCTGACAGGGGGAACACTGAAGCTTTCTTT
CDR3: CSADRGNTEAFF

D: TRBD1
size: NA
V: TRBV28
J: TRBJ2-5
length: 14
DNA: TGTGCCAGCAGTCAGACAGGGACATCAGGGACCCAGTACTTC
CDR3: CASSQTGTSGTQYF

D: TRBD1
size: NA
V: TRBV5-4
J: TRBJ2-4
length: 19
DNA: TGTGCCAGCAGCCCCAGGACAGGGGAGGGTCTACTAGCCAAAAACATTCAGTACTTC
CDR3: CASSPRTGEGLLAKNIQYF

D: TRBD1
size: NA
V: TRBV7-3
J: TRBJ2-1
length: 14
DNA: TGTGCCAGCAGCGCCGGGACAGCCTACAATGAGCAGTTCTTC
CDR3: CASSAGTAYNEQFF

D: TRBD1
size: once
V: TRBV24-1
J: TRBJ1-4
length: 14
DNA: TGTGCCACCAGTGCGACAGGGTTAAGTGAAAAACTGTTTTTT
CDR3: CATSATGLSEKLFF

D: NA
size: NA
V: TRBV7-6
J: TRBJ2-7
length: 15
DNA: TGTGCCAGCAGCTTAGGAGTCGGATCCCCCTACGAGCAGTACTTC
CDR3: CASSLGVGSPYEQYF

D: TRBD2
size: NA
V: TRBV3-1/TRBV3-2
J: TRBJ2-7
length: 20
DNA: TGTGCCAGCAGCCAAGATAGTTTAACTAGCGGGAGGGGGGGGCCCTACGAGCAGTACTTC
CDR3: CASSQDSLTSGRGGPYEQYF

D: TRBD1
size: NA
V: TRBV24-1
J: TRBJ2-1
length: 15
DNA: TGTGCCACCAGAGCCGGGACAGGGGCGACAGGAGAGCAGTTCTTC
CDR3: CATRAGTGATGEQFF

D: NA
size: once
V: TRBV15
J: TRBJ2-5
length: 15
DNA: TGTGCCACCAGCAGAGATCGGCGCGGACAAGAGACCCAGTACTTC
CDR3: CATSRDRRGQETQYF

D: TRBD1
size: NA
V: TRBV19
J: TRBJ2-7
length: 13
DNA: TGTGCCAGTAGTAACAGGGGAGCAGACGAGCAGTACTTC
CDR3: CASSNRGADEQYF

D: TRBD1
size: NA
V: TRBV29-1
J: TRBJ1-2
length: 15
DNA: TGCAGCGTTGACGGGACAGGGGGCTTTAGCTATGGCTACACCTTC
CDR3: CSVDGTGGFSYGYTF

D: NA
size: NA
V: TRBV24-1
J: TRBJ1-5
length: 15
DNA: TGTGCCACCAGTTCAGGAGGACTTAGCAATCAGCCCCAGCATTTT
CDR3: CATSSGGLSNQPQHF

D: NA
size: NA
V: TRBV5-1
J: TRBJ1-1
length: 15
DNA: TGCGCCAGCAGCTTGGGGACGGATGGGAACACTGAAGCTTTCTTT
CDR3: CASSLGTDGNTEAFF